The clone carrying this T cell receptor beta chain was observed many times. What it recognizes is unknown. The germline gives CDR1 MGHDK, CDR2 SYGVNS. Trimming removed 4 bases at V and 9 bases at J, with 18 bases between. CDR3 length: 15 amino acids. The library targeted TCRbeta and was prepared with unique molecular identifiers. TCRdb re-called the PCR reads with MiXCR, one entry per CDR3 protein. Altogether about 300,000 distinct CDR3 sequences are present, 10% being singletons, with the ten largest covering approximately 7.6%. The data derive from a study of T-cell reconstitution after alpha-beta-depleted transplantation in children. Broader study findings: Several hundred rapidly expanded clones from non-depleted graft cells reportedly supplied alpha-beta T cells about two months post-transplant. T-cell counts and diversity at one year following transplant were attributed mainly to newly produced T cells.

This specimen consisted of PBMCs, obtained before TCRalphabeta/CD19-depleted stem cell transplant. The chain carries TRBV25-1 and TRBJ2-2; D is perhaps TRBD2 (6 bases). This clonotype originated in a boy less than two years old with acute myeloid leukemia, due to receive a stem cell transplant. The CDR3 protein is CASSGPLASHRELFF. The CDR3 DNA reads as TGTGCCAGCAGTGGTCCCCTAGCGAGCCACCGGGAGCTGTTTTTT.